One and the same sample provided the 9 T cell receptor beta chains below, sequenced in a study of early T cells in non-severe SARS-CoV-2 infection. TCRdb processed the 5' RACE reads anew with MiXCR; each CDR3 protein has one entry. The table has some 40,000 distinct CDR3 sequences, approximately 5.9% seen once. Material: whole blood, obtained at baseline. These receptors originate from an adult who was a healthcare worker with PCR-confirmed SARS-CoV-2 infection or an uninfected control (not recorded which).

The table lists this clonotype with many counts. V and J are TRBV24-1 and TRBJ2-1; 7 nucleotides align to TRBD2. Germline lookup yields CDR1 KGHDR and CDR2 SFDVKD. J gave up 0 bases and V 1 base, and 5 bases lay outside the gene matches. The CDR3 consists of 17 residues. In nucleotides, the CDR3 is TGTGCCACCAGTGATTTACCTAGCGGCAACTCCTACAATGAGCAGTTCTTC. It specifies CATSDLPSGNSYNEQFF.

This clonotype was counted many times. The chain joins TRBV28 to TRBJ2-7; 10 nucleotides line up with TRBD2. The ends lost 7 bases at V and 7 bases at J; junction bases unmatched: 16. Germline CDR1 is MDHEN and CDR2 is SYDVKM. The CDR3 has 16 residues. CDR3 sequence (DNA): TGTGCCAGCACCCTGGAGGCGACTAGCGGGCCCCTTGAGCAGTACTTC. Translated, it gives CASTLEATSGPLEQYF.

V gene TRBV5-4 combines with J gene TRBJ2-3; TRBD2 agrees at 11 bases. The CDR3 is made up of 17 amino acids. Per the germline V gene, CDR1 is SGHNT and CDR2 is YYREEE (reference sequence). V trimming: 1 base; J trimming: 0 bases; junction bases outside the gene matches: 4. In DNA form, the CDR3 reads TGTGCCAGCAGCTTGTTAGCGGGAGGGCCGAGCACAGATACGCAGTATTTT. Amino acids: CASSLLAGGPSTDTQYF.

The chain uses TRBV18 and TRBJ1-3, with a weak D call TRBD1 (6 bases). The V and J ends lost 3 bases and 0 bases respectively, with 12 bases between them. The CDR3 is 16 amino acids. The germline CDR1 and CDR2 sequences are KGHSH and LQKENI. CDR3 sequence reads: CASSPSRQVSGNTIYF. CDR3 sequence (DNA): TGTGCCAGCTCACCCTCACGACAGGTCTCTGGAAACACCATATATTTT. Variable domain in full (rest from reference TRBV18 and TRBJ1-3): NAGVMQNPRHLVRRRGQEARLRCSPMKGHSHVYWYRQLPEEGLKFMVYLQKENIIDESGMPKERFSAEFPKEGPSILRIQQVVRGDSAAYFCASSPSRQVSGNTIYFGEGSWLTVV.

The V gene is TRBV11-2, the J gene TRBJ2-5, with 8 bases fitting TRBD1. The length of the CDR3 is 15 residues. V dropped 2 bases and J dropped 3; count of bases not matched to a gene: 5. CDR1 is SGHAT and CDR2 is FQNNGV in the germline V gene. As DNA, the CDR3 is TGTGCCAGCAGCTTATGGGCAGGGGGCAAAGAGACCCAGTACTTC. It specifies CASSLWAGGKETQYF.

Ten or more counts support this clonotype. This chain links TRBV20-1 with TRBJ2-3, with 10 bases matching TRBD2. Unmatched junction bases numbered 6, after V lost 2 bases and J lost 4 bases. The V gene's germline CDR1 is DFQATT and CDR2 SNEGSKA (reference sequence). The CDR3 extends over 15 amino acids. CDR3 loop: CSARSGRGFADTQYF. The CDR3 nucleotides are TGCAGTGCTAGAAGCGGGAGGGGATTTGCAGATACGCAGTATTTT.

This chain connects TRBV21-1 to TRBJ2-2; TRBD2 reflects the table's D call only, with no check against the DNA. TRBV21-1 is given as a pseudogene. CDR3 length: 20 residues. The CDR3 sequence is CASSKREGLAGESGTGELFF. In nucleotides, the CDR3 is TGTGCCAGCAGCAAGAGAGAGGGACTAGCGGGAGAAAGTGGCACCGGGGAGCTGTTTTTT.

The table lists this clonotype with many counts. The chain recombines TRBV20-1 with TRBJ2-3, with no clear D. V was trimmed by 5 bases and J by 3 bases, leaving 6 bases between them. Looked up from germline, CDR1 is DFQATT and CDR2 is SNEGSKA (reference sequence). CDR3 size: 11 residues. The CDR3 is CSAVRTDTQYF. In DNA form, the CDR3 reads TGCAGTGCTGTTCGTACAGATACGCAGTATTTT.

This sequence joins TRBV6-1 and TRBJ1-2; D perhaps matches TRBD1 (5 bases). CDR3 length: 12 amino acids. V shed 5 bases and J shed 5 bases, with 9 bases lying between them. Germline lookup yields CDR1 MNHNS and CDR2 SASEGT. The DNA of the CDR3 is TGTGCCAGCAGTTGGGCAGGGTATGGCTACACCTTC. Translating gives CASSWAGYGYTF.